This TCR beta chain is drawn from a study of molecular identifiers for immune sequencing clone quantification. TCRdb reprocessed the PCR reads with MiXCR, giving one entry per CDR3 protein. The table shows about 54,000 distinct CDR3 sequences, with 25% occurring only once. Germline V gives CDR1 MNHEY, CDR2 SVGEGT. This CDR3 region has 15 residues. V was shortened by 7 bases and J by 0 bases, with 15 bases between the two germline ends. This chain connects TRBV6-2 or TRBV6-3 to TRBJ1-1, with D hard to call. The receptor was derived from a human donor in good health. Some libraries in this study had Jurkat cell RNA spiked in. The sequenced sample consisted of naive CD8+ T cells from blood, with Jurkat cell RNA spiked in. Noted subset: FACS-sorted CD8+CD4-CCR7+CD45RA+ naive T cells. This chain's CDR3 is CASTVGPRMNTEAFF. CDR3 nucleotides: TGTGCCAGCACCGTTGGACCGAGAATGAACACTGAAGCTTTCTTT.